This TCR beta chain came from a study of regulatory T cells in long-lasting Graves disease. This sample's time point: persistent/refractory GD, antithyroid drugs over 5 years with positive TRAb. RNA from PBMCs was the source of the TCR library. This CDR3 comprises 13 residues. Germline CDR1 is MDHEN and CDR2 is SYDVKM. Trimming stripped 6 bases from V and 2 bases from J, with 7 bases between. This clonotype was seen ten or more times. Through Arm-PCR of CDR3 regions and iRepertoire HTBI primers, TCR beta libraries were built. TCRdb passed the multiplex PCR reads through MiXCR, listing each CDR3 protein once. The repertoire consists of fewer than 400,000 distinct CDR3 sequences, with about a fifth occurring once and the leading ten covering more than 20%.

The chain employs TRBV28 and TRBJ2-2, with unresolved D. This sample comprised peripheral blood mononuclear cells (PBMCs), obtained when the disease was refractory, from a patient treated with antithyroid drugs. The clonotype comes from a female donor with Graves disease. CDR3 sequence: CASSPYNTGELFF. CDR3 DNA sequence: TGTGCCAGCAGCCCTTATAACACCGGGGAGCTGTTTTTT.